This T cell receptor (beta chain) is drawn from a study of blood T cell repertoires in COVID-19. Overall study context: T cells, B-cell-depleted T cells, or PBMCs supplied cDNA or gDNA.

Authors' data handling: Amplification with reference gene primers provided the estimates of nucleated cell counts. Generated by immunoSEQ multiplex PCR, the TCRdb table keeps only in-frame clones and is missing some. The V and J calls and clone size come from that table; D and trimming were worked out from the DNA. The data hold over 20,000 clones, with 80% to 95% observed a single time. Trimming cost V 3 bases and J 8 bases, with 10 bases left between them. Germline assignment: CDR1 MNHNS and CDR2 SASEGT. This CDR3 contains 12 residues. The source is a man between 65 and 85 years old with active COVID-19. The sequenced sample consisted of peripheral blood. The rearrangement uses TRBV6-1 and TRBJ1-1, with D possibly TRBD1 on 5 matching bases. The CDR3 sequence: CASSDHRREAFF. In nucleotides, the CDR3 is TGTGCCAGCAGTGATCACAGGAGAGAAGCTTTCTTT.